The present T cell receptor (beta chain) was sequenced within a study of T cells in Graves' hyperthyroidism and ophthalmopathy. Amplification yielded TCR beta CDR3 regions, with RNA transcripts as the source. The HTBI primer set served for first-round RT-PCR of the TCR CDR3. Each CDR3 protein gets one entry after TCRdb re-called the multiplex PCR reads with MiXCR. The sample records around 620,000 distinct CDR3 sequences, 40% to 55% being singletons. The CDR3 has 13 residues. Germline V gives CDR1 MNHEY, CDR2 SVGEGT. Trimming took 2 bases from V and 7 from J, leaving 11 bases between them. Orbital computed tomography and thyroid ultrasound, together with serum TRAb and thyroxine and clinical symptoms, were used for diagnoses. This clonotype was seen many times.

The chain couples TRBV6-2 or TRBV6-3 to TRBJ2-5; possibly TRBD1 or TRBD2 for D (5 bases each). The clonotype comes from an adult woman with Graves' disease, either hyperthyroidism or ophthalmopathy (not recorded which). Sequenced: peripheral blood or thyroid tissue (not recorded which). CDR3 nucleotide sequence: TGTGCCAGCAGTTACGAAGTGAGGGGGACCCAGTACTTC. This gives the protein CASSYEVRGTQYF.